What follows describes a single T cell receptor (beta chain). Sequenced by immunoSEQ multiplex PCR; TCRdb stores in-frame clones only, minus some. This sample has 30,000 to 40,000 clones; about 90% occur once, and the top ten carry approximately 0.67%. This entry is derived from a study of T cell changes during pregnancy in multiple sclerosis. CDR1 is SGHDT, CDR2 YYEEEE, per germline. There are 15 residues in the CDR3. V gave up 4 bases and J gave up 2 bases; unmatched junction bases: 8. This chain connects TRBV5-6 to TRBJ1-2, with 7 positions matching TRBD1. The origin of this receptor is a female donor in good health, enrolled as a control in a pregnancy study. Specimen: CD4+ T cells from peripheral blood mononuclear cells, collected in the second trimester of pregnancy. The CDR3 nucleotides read TGTGCCAGCAGCCACACACAGGGGAACAACTATGGCTACACCTTC. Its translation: CASSHTQGNNYGYTF.